This T cell receptor beta chain was sequenced for a study of cytomegalovirus exposure and HLA in healthy donors. General study points: Several of the most significant clusters were apparently associated with common viral pathogens in a later analysis. According to the study, around 160 TCR beta chains were cytomegalovirus-associated. The HLA-A and HLA-B alleles of most subjects were reportedly predicted accurately from TCR beta sequences. One variant, a missense change in DCLRE1C, was linked in a later analysis to TCR beta V- and J-gene trimming.

As concerns this clone: What it recognizes is unknown.

Trimming at V came to 4 bases and at J to 0 bases, leaving 0 bases not matched to a gene. Germline CDR1 and CDR2: SGHRS and YFSETQ. The CDR3 spans 15 residues. PCR employed 60 Vbeta and 13 Jbeta primers. The assay was immunoSEQ multiplex PCR, and TCRdb's table has in-frame clones only and misses some. The repertoire holds some 90,000 clones, with roughly 74% as singletons. Sequenced material: PBMCs. The sequence came from a female donor in good health and CMV-seropositive. The chain employs TRBV5-1 and TRBJ2-6, with 8 bases that match TRBD1. CDR3 coding DNA: TGCGCCAGCAGCGACAGGGGCTCTGGGGCCAACGTCCTGACTTTC. Translating gives CASSDRGSGANVLTF.